This is a list of T cell receptor beta chains from one sample in a study of cytomegalovirus exposure and HLA in healthy donors. Sequencing used immunoSEQ multiplex PCR; TCRdb keeps in-frame clones, though not all of them. The sample carries tens of thousands of clones, roughly three fifths recorded once. The sample comprised PBMCs. The source is a human donor in good health. Both conserved end residues are part of each CDR3. The D gene is left open where the match is weak. Size is stated for part of the rows, as once, few or many counts, or as a class when the clone is expanded.

clone_size j_call cdr3_length d_call v_call cdr3_nt cdr3_aa
NA TRBJ2-7 13 NA TRBV19 TGTGCCAGTAGTATACAGGGCTCCTACGAGCAGTACTTC CASSIQGSYEQYF
few TRBJ1-4 16 TRBD1 TRBV5-8 TGTGCCAGCAGCTTAGGGACAGGGGCAACTAATGAAAAACTGTTTTTT CASSLGTGATNEKLFF
few TRBJ1-5 14 TRBD1 TRBV11-2 TGTGCCAGCAGCAGGGACAGTAGGTATCAGCCCCAGCATTTT CASSRDSRYQPQHF
NA TRBJ2-1 13 NA TRBV5-1 TGCGCCAGCAGCTTAGCGCCTAACAATGAGCAGTTCTTC CASSLAPNNEQFF
NA TRBJ2-7 17 TRBD2 TRBV10-3 TGTGCCATCAGTGCAAGCCGACTAGCGGGGTTGGCGGACGAGCAGTACTTC CAISASRLAGLADEQYF
NA TRBJ1-1 15 NA TRBV7-9 TGTTCCAGCAGCTCCACAGAGACAGGAAACACTGAAGCTTTCTTT CSSSSTETGNTEAFF
NA TRBJ2-2 16 NA TRBV18 TGTGCCAGCTCACCACTCGCGTCCAGGTCCACCGGGGAGCTGTTTTTT CASSPLASRSTGELFF
NA TRBJ2-2 18 TRBD1 TRBV9 TGTGCCAGCAGCGGAGCGACAGGGGGAAAGACGAACACCGGGGAGCTGTTTTTT CASSGATGGKTNTGELFF
NA TRBJ1-1 15 NA TRBV7-9 TGTGCCAGCAGCCCCCGGGAGGGTCGGGGTGAGAGGGCTTTCTTT CASSPREGRGERAFF
NA TRBJ2-7 16 NA TRBV7-8 TGTGCCAGCAGCTTAGGCCCGGGCGGGGTGGCCTACGAGCAGTACTTC CASSLGPGGVAYEQYF
NA TRBJ1-1 13 NA TRBV6-5 TGTGCCAGCAGTTTCCGGGGAGTCACTGAAGCTTTCTTT CASSFRGVTEAFF
NA TRBJ1-1 14 TRBD1 TRBV19 TGTGCCAGTAGTCCCGACAGGGGCGGGCCTGAAGCTTTCTTT CASSPDRGGPEAFF
NA TRBJ2-7 12 TRBD2 TRBV6-4 TGTGCCGGGGACCGGGGGGGCGACGAGCAGTACTTC CAGDRGGDEQYF
NA TRBJ1-2 15 NA TRBV2 TGTGCCAGCAGCCCCAGAGACACGGATAACTATGGCTACACCTTC CASSPRDTDNYGYTF
NA TRBJ2-1 13 TRBD1 TRBV5-6 TGTGCCAGCAGCTTGGGACAGGGCTATGAGCAGTTCTTC CASSLGQGYEQFF
NA TRBJ1-4 18 TRBD1 TRBV14 TGTGCCAGCAGCCAAGGGGCAGGGGGAGCGCCCTGGAGTGAAAAACTGTTTTTT CASSQGAGGAPWSEKLFF
NA TRBJ1-3 16 NA TRBV6-1 TGTGCCAGCAGTGAAGCGGAGGGGTCTACTGGAAACACCATATATTTT CASSEAEGSTGNTIYF
NA TRBJ2-1 15 NA TRBV2 TGTGCCAGCAGGGGGAGGGGGGGGGCATACAATGAGCAGTTCTTC CASRGRGGAYNEQFF
NA TRBJ1-2 16 NA TRBV30 TGTGCCTGGAGTCGTGAGACCCGGGGTTTGGGTTATGGCTACACCTTC CAWSRETRGLGYGYTF
once TRBJ2-1 12 TRBD1 TRBV18 TGTGCCAGCTCACCACAGGGGGCTGAGCAGTTCTTC CASSPQGAEQFF
NA TRBJ1-2 15 NA TRBV18 TGTGCCAGCTCACCGGCCTTGGGGGCCGAGTATGGCTACACCTTC CASSPALGAEYGYTF
NA TRBJ1-1 17 TRBD1 TRBV19 TGTGCCAGTAGTCCCTTGACAGGGGATTTGGTGAACACTGAAGCTTTCTTT CASSPLTGDLVNTEAFF
NA TRBJ2-1 12 NA TRBV11-1 TGTGCCAGCAGCTTCCCCGGACAGCAGCAGTTCTTC CASSFPGQQQFF
NA TRBJ1-2 11 NA TRBV5-5 TGTGCCAGCAGCTTGGAGCTTGGCTACACCTTC CASSLELGYTF
NA TRBJ2-2 14 TRBD1 TRBV5-1 TGCGCCAGCAGCGGGCGACAGGGGCCCGGGGAGCTGTTTTTT CASSGRQGPGELFF
NA TRBJ2-5 14 TRBD2 TRBV4-3 TGCGCCAGCAGCCAAGCGGGGGGGCAAGAGACCCAGTACTTC CASSQAGGQETQYF
NA TRBJ2-7 15 NA TRBV11-2 TGTGCCAGCAGCTCGCAATTAGGGCAGGGGACCGAGCAGTACTTC CASSSQLGQGTEQYF
once TRBJ1-5 13 NA TRBV6-5 TGTGCCAGCAGTTTACAGAGAAATCAGCCCCAGCATTTT CASSLQRNQPQHF
NA TRBJ2-1 15 TRBD1 TRBV9 TGTGCCAGCAGCGCCGAGGGACAGCCTTACAATGAGCAGTTCTTC CASSAEGQPYNEQFF
NA TRBJ1-1 15 NA TRBV7-9 TGTGCCAGCAGCTTATCTTGGGGCAGGAACACTGAAGCTTTCTTT CASSLSWGRNTEAFF
NA TRBJ2-5 13 NA TRBV19 TGTGCCAGTAGCGCACAGGGTTGGGAGACCCAGTACTTC CASSAQGWETQYF
NA TRBJ2-3 15 TRBD2 TRBV19 TGTGCCAGTAGTGCACTAGCGGGGGGGGCAGATACGCAGTATTTT CASSALAGGADTQYF
NA TRBJ1-1 15 TRBD1 TRBV6-5 TGTGCCAGCAGTTATGGGACAGCGAGGAACACTGAAGCTTTCTTT CASSYGTARNTEAFF